Each of the 32 T cell receptor beta chains below was sequenced from the same sample in a study of cytomegalovirus exposure and HLA in healthy donors. The PCR contained 60 Vbeta and 13 Jbeta primers. Repertoires were generated with immunoSEQ multiplex PCR, while TCRdb's copy carries only in-frame clones and drops some. Counted here are 110,000 to 150,000 clones, approximately 80% occurring once; the ten biggest clones make up less than 5%. The sequenced sample was PBMCs. The origin of the receptors is a male donor in good health and CMV-seronegative.

The chain couples TRBV6-1 to TRBJ2-7, with 8 nucleotides matching TRBD2. V shed 6 bases and J 1 base; nucleotides not matched to a gene: 2. The CDR3 runs to 13 residues. Germline-derived CDR1 and CDR2 are MNHNS and SASEGT. As DNA, the CDR3 is TGTGCCAGCAGACGCGGGGGGTCCTACGAGCAGTACTTC. This gives the protein CASRRGGSYEQYF.

Remarks on this clone: At one end the junction does not follow the germline gene, possibly because of a read error. The chain carries TRBV7-9 and TRBJ2-3; 8 bases are shared with TRBD2. The germline V gene encodes CDR1 SEHNR and CDR2 FQNEAQ (reference sequence). This CDR3 region has 16 residues. CDR3 bases: TGTTCCAGCAGCTTAGTCGGGACGGGAGGGTCCGCTACGCAGTATTTT. This sequence encodes CSSSLVGTGGSATQYF.

The chain has TRBV11-3 and TRBJ1-2; tentatively, D is TRBD1 (5 bases). Germline V gene lookup returns CDR1 SGHNT and CDR2 YENEEA. With 2 bases removed from V and 4 bases from J, the gap between germline ends came to 5 bases. This CDR3 region has 12 residues. CDR3 in DNA: TGTGCCAGCAGCTTAACAGGCTATGGCTACACCTTC. Translating it yields CASSLTGYGYTF.

This clone was detected only once. The J gene is TRBJ1-2, the V gene TRBV6-5; D not resolved. Germline V gene sequence: CDR1 MNHEY, CDR2 SVGAGI. The CDR3 is 13 residues long. Between the trimmed V and J ends, which lost 5 bases and 8 bases, there was a span of 15 bases. The CDR3 here is CASSPRGAEGYTF. The CDR3 DNA follows: TGTGCCAGCAGTCCTCGTGGAGCCGAGGGCTACACCTTC.

This clone was detected a few times. This chain connects TRBV10-3 to TRBJ1-1, with D hard to call. This CDR3 has 13 residues. The V gene lost 3 bases and the J gene lost 1 base, with 6 bases spanning the gap. Per the germline V gene, CDR1 is ENHRY and CDR2 is SYGVKD. The CDR3 DNA reads as TGTGCCATCAGTGATGAGGGGAACACTGAAGCTTTCTTT. As protein: CAISDEGNTEAFF.

This chain joins TRBV4-2 and TRBJ1-2, with 9 bases matching TRBD1. V lost 4 bases to trimming and J lost 8 bases; unmatched junction nucleotides: 17. This CDR3 has 17 residues. Germline V gene lookup returns CDR1 LGHNA and CDR2 YNFKEQ. CDR3 sequence reads: CASSRGPGTGMSMGYTF. As DNA, the CDR3 is TGTGCCAGCAGCCGGGGACCAGGGACAGGGATGAGTATGGGCTACACCTTC.

This chain links TRBV2 with TRBJ2-7; D is undetermined. The ends were cut back, 6 bases at V and 2 bases at J, with 17 bases in the middle. Germline V CDR1 and CDR2: SNHLY, FYNNEI. This CDR3 is built from 15 residues. DNA of the CDR3: TGTGCCAGCAGCAGAACTAAAATCGAAGCCTACGAGCAGTACTTC. It encodes CASSRTKIEAYEQYF.

V usage is TRBV5-1 and J usage is TRBJ1-2, with 7 bases lining up with TRBD1. The length of the CDR3 is 13 residues. V gave up 3 bases and J gave up 8 bases; unmatched junction bases: 7. CDR1 SGHRS and CDR2 YFSETQ come from the germline V gene. CDR3 protein: CASSWGTAAGYTF. The CDR3 region has the DNA TGCGCCAGCAGCTGGGGGACAGCGGCCGGCTACACCTTC.

This clone is a singleton in its sample. The CDR3 loop reads CASSEEEAPNQPQHF. The CDR3 DNA sequence: TGTGCCAGCAGTGAAGAAGAGGCTCCAAATCAGCCCCAGCATTTT. The rearrangement links TRBV2 to TRBJ1-5, with no clear D. Trimming shortened V by 1 base and J by 4 bases, and 11 bases separated the two germline ends. This CDR3 has 15 residues. Germline loops: CDR1 SNHLY, CDR2 FYNNEI.

This clone was seen only once. The chain employs TRBV4-3 and TRBJ1-2, with 7 bases matching TRBD1. This CDR3 is 13 amino acids long. Germline CDR1 is LGHNA and CDR2 is YSLEER. Losses at the gene ends were 6 bases for V and 8 bases for J; bases not matched to a gene: 9. CDR3 DNA sequence: TGCGCCAGCAGTCAGGGCGGGACAGCCGGCTACACCTTC. Translated: CASSQGGTAGYTF.

The chain couples TRBV15 to TRBJ1-3; D is ambiguous. Per the germline V gene, CDR1 is LNHNV and CDR2 is YYDKDF (reference sequence). CDR3 length: 13 amino acids. V gave up 5 bases and J gave up 4 bases, with 9 bases separating them. The CDR3 nucleotides are TGTGCCACCAGCTCGACTGGCGGAAACACCATATATTTT. Residues: CATSSTGGNTIYF.

The V and J genes are TRBV6-1 and TRBJ1-4; the match to TRBD1 covers 11 bases. Looked up from germline, CDR1 is MNHNS and CDR2 is SASEGT. The V gene end was trimmed by 4 bases and the J gene end by 4 bases; junction bases not matched to a gene: 2. This CDR3 region has 15 residues. The CDR3 DNA sequence: TGTGCCAGCAGTGTTGGGACAGGGGGTAATGAAAAACTGTTTTTT. This codes for CASSVGTGGNEKLFF.

This clone showed up just a few times. The chain has TRBV5-8 and TRBJ1-1; maybe TRBD1 (5 bases). The ends were cut back, 4 bases at V and 2 bases at J, with 15 bases in the middle. CDR1 and CDR2 (germline): SGHTS, YDEGEE. This CDR3 spans 15 amino acids. Here the CDR3 reads CASSPGWGGNTEAFF. CDR3 DNA sequence: TGTGCCAGCAGCCCGGGCTGGGGGGGAAACACTGAAGCTTTCTTT.

This chain links TRBV7-2 with TRBJ1-5, with 8 bases that match TRBD1. V shed 6 bases and J 2 bases; nucleotides not matched to a gene: 6. Per the germline V gene, CDR1 is SGHTA and CDR2 is FQGNSA. The CDR3 covers 15 residues. As DNA, the CDR3 is TGTGCCAGCAGGAAAGGACAGGGCGGCAATCAGCCCCAGCATTTT. Its protein is CASRKGQGGNQPQHF.

The V gene is TRBV19, the J gene TRBJ1-5; maybe TRBD1 (5 bases). Germline V gene sequence: CDR1 LNHDA, CDR2 SQIVND (reference sequence). V lost 4 bases and J 7 bases, leaving 23 bases between the germline ends. CDR3 length: 17 residues. CDR3 nucleotide sequence: TGTGCCAGTAGTAAACCTCGGGAGTCTCTGTGGGGCCAGCCCCAGCATTTT. Its translation: CASSKPRESLWGQPQHF.

This chain connects TRBV6-6 to TRBJ1-5; a possible D gene is TRBD1 (5 bases). CDR3 size: 15 residues. The V gene's germline CDR1 is MNHNY and CDR2 SVGAGI (reference sequence). Trimming took 6 bases from V and 0 from J, leaving 12 bases between them. CDR3 sequence: CASSRDSHSNQPQHF. CDR3 sequence (DNA): TGTGCCAGCAGCCGCGACAGTCATAGCAATCAGCCCCAGCATTTT.

This clone showed up just a few times. This chain uses TRBV10-3 with TRBJ2-7; 9 positions agree with TRBD2. Germline CDR1 reads ENHRY; CDR2 reads SYGVKD. The CDR3 has 15 amino acids. V shed 6 bases and J 0 bases; nucleotides not matched to a gene: 6. The CDR3 DNA follows: TGTGCCATCAGGAGTAGCGGGGGATCCTCCTACGAGCAGTACTTC. It yields the protein CAIRSSGGSSYEQYF.

The chain couples TRBV18 to TRBJ2-1; the match to TRBD2 covers 8 bases. The CDR3 consists of 17 residues. Losses at the gene ends were 3 bases for V and 6 bases for J; bases not matched to a gene: 13. Looked up from germline, CDR1 is KGHSH and CDR2 is LQKENI. The CDR3 DNA reads TGTGCCAGCTCACCCCCCGGGGGGGGAGGTGGTACCAATGAGCAGTTCTTC. Translated, it gives CASSPPGGGGGTNEQFF.

A few counts support this clone. The chain employs TRBV5-1 and TRBJ2-7; D perhaps matches TRBD2 (5 bases). Between the trimmed V and J ends, which lost 0 bases and 3 bases, there was a span of 7 bases. Germline loops: CDR1 SGHRS, CDR2 YFSETQ. The CDR3 consists of 13 residues. This CDR3 is CASSLGGNYEQYF. CDR3 coding DNA: TGCGCCAGCAGCTTGGGAGGGAACTACGAGCAGTACTTC.

The chain employs TRBV5-6 and TRBJ2-7, with 9 bases lining up with TRBD2. CDR1 is SGHDT, CDR2 YYEEEE, per germline. The CDR3 spans 15 residues. J was trimmed by 0 bases and V by 2 bases; bases with no gene match: 3. CDR3 region: CASSLAGGFSYEQYF. The CDR3 nucleotides read TGTGCCAGCAGCTTAGCGGGAGGCTTCTCCTACGAGCAGTACTTC.

V is TRBV2 and J is TRBJ2-5, with D perhaps TRBD1 (6 bases). V lost 5 bases, J lost 1 base, and 14 bases lay in between. CDR3 size: 15 residues. The germline V gene encodes CDR1 SNHLY and CDR2 FYNNEI. The CDR3 coding sequence is TGTGCCAGCAGTTATATCGGACAGCCCCAAGAGACCCAGTACTTC. This encodes CASSYIGQPQETQYF.

The CDR3 nucleotides are TGTGCCAGTAACTCCCTTGCGCGCTCTGGAAACACCATATATTTT. This gives the protein CASNSLARSGNTIYF. This chain joins TRBV19 and TRBJ1-3; D is unresolved. Per germline, CDR1 LNHDA and CDR2 SQIVND (reference sequence). Trimming removed 7 bases at V and 0 bases at J, with 13 bases between. CDR3 length: 15 amino acids.

This clone ranks as medium-sized. This chain joins TRBV6-1 and TRBJ1-2; unclear D gene. Per germline, CDR1 MNHNS and CDR2 SASEGT. The CDR3 extends over 11 amino acids. With 3 bases removed from V and 4 bases from J, the gap between germline ends came to 3 bases. For the CDR3, the DNA is TGTGCCAGCAGTGATATCTATGGCTACACCTTC. Translating it yields CASSDIYGYTF.

J is TRBJ2-6 and V is TRBV4-2; D unclear. The germline CDR1 and CDR2 sequences are LGHNA and YNFKEQ. The V end lost 1 base, the J end lost 1 base, and 11 bases lay between the germline ends. The CDR3 is 17 amino acids. The CDR3 spells CASSQGVRRSGANVLTF. In DNA form, the CDR3 reads TGTGCCAGCAGCCAAGGAGTTAGGCGGTCTGGGGCCAACGTCCTGACTTTC.

This chain links TRBV5-1 with TRBJ2-3, with 8 bases lining up with TRBD2. CDR3 size: 16 residues. Germline CDR1 reads SGHRS; CDR2 reads YFSETQ. After removal of 1 base from V and 5 bases from J, the junction contained 9 bases not matched to a gene. The CDR3, as DNA: TGCGCCAGCAGCTTGACTAGCGGAGGGGGGGAAGATACGCAGTATTTT. Protein: CASSLTSGGGEDTQYF. Based on the CDR3 plus reference TRBV5-1 and TRBJ2-3, the full variable domain is KAGVTQTPRYLIKTRGQQVTLSCSPISGHRSVSWYQQTPGQGLQFLFEYFSETQRNKGNFPGRFSGRQFSNSRSEMNVSTLELGDSALYLCASSLTSGGGEDTQYFGPGTRLTVL.

This clone was counted between two and nine times. At one of its ends the junction is not consistent with the germline gene, which may arise from a read error. CDR3 sequence (DNA): TGTGCCAGCTCACCAAAGGCGGCTAGCGGGCTGAGCTCTGGGGCCAACGGCCTGACTTTC. The encoded protein is CASSPKAASGLSSGANGLTF. The chain links TRBV18 to TRBJ2-6; TRBD2 matches at 8 bases. Germline CDR1 KGHSH, CDR2 LQKENI. The CDR3 loop spans 20 amino acids. Supplemented by reference TRBV18 and TRBJ2-6, the full variable domain reads NAGVMQNPRHLVRRRGQEARLRCSPMKGHSHVYWYRQLPEEGLKFMVYLQKENIIDESGMPKERFSAEFPKEGPSILRIQQVVRGDSAAYFCASSPKAASGLSSGANGLTFGAGSRLTVL.

This clone was found a few times. V and J are TRBV13 and TRBJ2-1; 7 bases align to TRBD1. This CDR3 comprises 15 residues. Losses at the gene ends were 5 bases for V and 2 bases for J; bases not matched to a gene: 6. Germline V gene lookup returns CDR1 PRHDT and CDR2 FYEKMQ (reference sequence). The CDR3 nucleotides read TGTGCCAGCAGCCGCTCGGACAGGACCTACAATGAGCAGTTCTTC. Its protein is CASSRSDRTYNEQFF.

The chain recombines TRBV7-9 with TRBJ2-5, with D hard to call. The assigned J gene may be wrong: the sequence end matches TRBJ2-7 better. CDR1 is SEHNR and CDR2 is FQNEAQ in the germline V gene (reference sequence). The CDR3 totals 11 residues. The CDR3 bases are TGTGCCAGCAGCTTACTCTACGAGCAGTACTTC. Protein: CASSLLYEQYF.

V usage is TRBV4-2 and J usage is TRBJ2-3, with 15 bases aligning to TRBD2. From germline, CDR1 is LGHNA and CDR2 YNFKEQ. This CDR3 region has 15 residues. The trim removed 3 bases at V and 7 bases at J, leaving 2 bases unmatched. CDR3: CASSQGLAGGNTQYF. The CDR3 nucleotides read TGTGCCAGCAGCCAGGGACTAGCGGGAGGAAATACGCAGTATTTT.

This rearrangement joins TRBV7-2 to TRBJ1-5; 9 bases fit TRBD1. The trim removed 1 base at V and 11 bases at J, leaving 6 bases unmatched. The CDR3 consists of 14 residues. Per the germline V gene, CDR1 is SGHTA and CDR2 is FQGNSA. As DNA, the CDR3 is TGTGCCAGCAGCTTAGTGGGACAGGGAAGGTCCCAGCATTTT. Translated: CASSLVGQGRSQHF.

In its sample, this clone was seen once. The chain couples TRBV2 to TRBJ2-5, with TRBD2 matching 13 bases. V lost 6 bases and J lost 5; bases outside the gene matches: 9. CDR3 length: 16 residues. In germline, CDR1 is SNHLY, CDR2 FYNNEI. CDR3 loop: CASSGGLAGSGETQYF. CDR3 DNA sequence: TGTGCCAGCAGCGGGGGACTAGCGGGGTCTGGGGAGACCCAGTACTTC.

The chain joins TRBV27 to TRBJ1-5; tentative D call: TRBD1 (5 bases). The germline V and J ends were trimmed by 5 bases and 0 bases, with 11 bases remaining between them. This CDR3 has 15 amino acids. Per the germline V gene, CDR1 is MNHEY and CDR2 is SMNVEV (reference sequence). Here the CDR3 reads CASSPWGDSNQPQHF. The DNA of the CDR3 is TGTGCCAGCAGTCCCTGGGGGGATAGCAATCAGCCCCAGCATTTT.